Listed below are T cell receptor beta chains from one sample, sequenced in a study of Ad26.COV2.S vaccination and SARS-CoV-2 variants. Clones were sequenced by immunoSEQ multiplex PCR, and TCRdb holds only the in-frame ones, with some missing. The sample lists a few hundred thousand clones; 92% were seen once. The sample here was peripheral blood, taken in a trial of Ad26.COV2.S vaccine versus placebo. The receptors shown here come from a person between 18 and 60 years old who received the Ad26.COV2.S COVID-19 vaccine or a placebo. The CDR3 runs from the conserved cysteine through the conserved F or W. D genes are given only for firm matches. Clone size appears in some rows only: once, few, many, or a class for an expanded clone.

j_call: TRBJ2-3; v_call: TRBV9; d_call: TRBD1; clone_size: .; cdr3_nt: TGTGCCAGCAGCCCCGGGACAGGGAGCACAGATACGCAGTATTTT; cdr3_aa: CASSPGTGSTDTQYF
j_call: TRBJ2-3; v_call: TRBV28; d_call: .; clone_size: .; cdr3_nt: TGTGCCAGCACTGAGGGGACGAGTAGCACAGATACGCAGTATTTT; cdr3_aa: CASTEGTSSTDTQYF
j_call: TRBJ1-5; v_call: TRBV4-3; d_call: .; clone_size: .; cdr3_nt: TGCGCCAGCAGCCAAGACCCCAGCAATCAGCCCCAGCATTTT; cdr3_aa: CASSQDPSNQPQHF
j_call: TRBJ1-2; v_call: TRBV28; d_call: .; clone_size: .; cdr3_nt: TGTGCCAGCACCCCACAGAGGGGCTATGGCTACACCTTC; cdr3_aa: CASTPQRGYGYTF
j_call: TRBJ1-6; v_call: TRBV10-3; d_call: TRBD1; clone_size: .; cdr3_nt: TGTGCCATCAGTGAGGGGACAGGGGACAATTCACCCCTCCACTTT; cdr3_aa: CAISEGTGDNSPLHF
j_call: TRBJ1-1; v_call: TRBV6-5; d_call: TRBD1; clone_size: .; cdr3_nt: TGTGCCAGCACCAGACAGGGGGCGGACACTGAAGCTTTCTTT; cdr3_aa: CASTRQGADTEAFF
j_call: TRBJ2-1; v_call: TRBV11-3; d_call: .; clone_size: .; cdr3_nt: TGTGCCAGCAGTCGCGACAGGTCGACCTACAATGAGCAGTTCTTC; cdr3_aa: CASSRDRSTYNEQFF
j_call: TRBJ2-7; v_call: TRBV28; d_call: TRBD1; clone_size: .; cdr3_nt: TGTGCCAGCAAGACGACAGGGGGGTTTTACGAGCAGTACTTC; cdr3_aa: CASKTTGGFYEQYF
j_call: TRBJ2-3; v_call: TRBV9; d_call: .; clone_size: .; cdr3_nt: TGTGCCAGCAGCAACACGGACTCTGCGCAGTATTTT; cdr3_aa: CASSNTDSAQYF
j_call: TRBJ2-2; v_call: TRBV27; d_call: TRBD1; clone_size: .; cdr3_nt: TGTGCCAGCAGGACAGGGGGCCTGGCCGGGGAGCTGTTTTTT; cdr3_aa: CASRTGGLAGELFF
j_call: TRBJ1-1; v_call: TRBV28; d_call: .; clone_size: once; cdr3_nt: TGTGCCAGCAGCTCACATACCATGAACACTGAAGCTTTCTTT; cdr3_aa: CASSSHTMNTEAFF
j_call: TRBJ1-2; v_call: TRBV19; d_call: .; clone_size: .; cdr3_nt: TGTGCCAGTAGTATCCCCCCGGGGTACTATGGCTACACCTTC; cdr3_aa: CASSIPPGYYGYTF
j_call: TRBJ2-2; v_call: TRBV9; d_call: .; clone_size: .; cdr3_nt: TGTGCCAGCAGTAAGGACAGTCGGAACACCGGGGAGCTGTTTTTT; cdr3_aa: CASSKDSRNTGELFF
j_call: TRBJ1-2; v_call: TRBV4-1; d_call: .; clone_size: .; cdr3_nt: TGCGCCAGCAGCCAAGGTCCCAGGGTTGTTAGGTATGGCTACACCTTC; cdr3_aa: CASSQGPRVVRYGYTF
j_call: TRBJ2-5; v_call: TRBV28; d_call: .; clone_size: .; cdr3_nt: TGTGCCAGCAACGCTCCCTGGACAGCTAGGGGAGAGACCCAGTACTTC; cdr3_aa: CASNAPWTARGETQYF
j_call: TRBJ2-7; v_call: TRBV28; d_call: TRBD1; clone_size: .; cdr3_nt: TGTGCCAGCAGTACAAGACAGGGGCCCACCTACGAGCAGTACTTC; cdr3_aa: CASSTRQGPTYEQYF
j_call: TRBJ2-7; v_call: TRBV19; d_call: .; clone_size: .; cdr3_nt: TGTGCCAGTAGTATCCGTTATGGGCGAGGGCCCGAGCAGTACTTC; cdr3_aa: CASSIRYGRGPEQYF
j_call: TRBJ2-7; v_call: TRBV27; d_call: TRBD2; clone_size: .; cdr3_nt: TGTGCCAGCAGTTTATGGCTAGCGGGGGGATCCGAGCAGTACTTC; cdr3_aa: CASSLWLAGGSEQYF
j_call: TRBJ1-2; v_call: TRBV30; d_call: .; clone_size: .; cdr3_nt: TGTGCCTGGACCACGCCACGGACAGTGAATGGCTACACCTTC; cdr3_aa: CAWTTPRTVNGYTF
j_call: TRBJ1-3; v_call: TRBV5-8; d_call: .; clone_size: .; cdr3_nt: TGTGCCAGCAGCTTGGAAACAGCGAGCTCTGGAAACACCATATATTTT; cdr3_aa: CASSLETASSGNTIYF
j_call: TRBJ2-5; v_call: TRBV28; d_call: .; clone_size: .; cdr3_nt: TGTGCCGGACAACGGAGCACCCAAGAGACCCAGTACTTC; cdr3_aa: CAGQRSTQETQYF